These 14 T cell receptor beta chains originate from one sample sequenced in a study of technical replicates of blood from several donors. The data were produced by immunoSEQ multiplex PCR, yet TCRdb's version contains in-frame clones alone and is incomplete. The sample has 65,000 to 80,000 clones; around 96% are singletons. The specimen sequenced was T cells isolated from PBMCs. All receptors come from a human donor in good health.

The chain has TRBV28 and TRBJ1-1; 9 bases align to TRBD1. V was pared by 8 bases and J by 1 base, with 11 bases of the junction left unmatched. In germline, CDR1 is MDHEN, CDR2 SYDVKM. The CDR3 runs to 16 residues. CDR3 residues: CASRSAPGQGNTEAFF. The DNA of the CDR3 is TGTGCCAGCCGGAGCGCCCCGGGACAGGGGAACACTGAAGCTTTCTTT.

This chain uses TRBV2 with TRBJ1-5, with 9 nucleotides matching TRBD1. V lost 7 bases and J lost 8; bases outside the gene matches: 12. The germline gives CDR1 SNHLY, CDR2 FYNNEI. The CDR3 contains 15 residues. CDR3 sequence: CASTLQGAIKEPQHF. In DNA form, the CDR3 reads TGTGCCAGCACACTACAGGGGGCTATTAAGGAGCCCCAGCATTTT.

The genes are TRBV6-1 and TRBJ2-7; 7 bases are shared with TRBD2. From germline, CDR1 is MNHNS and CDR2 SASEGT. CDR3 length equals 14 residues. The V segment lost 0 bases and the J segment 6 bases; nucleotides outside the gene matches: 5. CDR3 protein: CASSEAGGIPEQYF. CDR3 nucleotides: TGTGCCAGCAGTGAAGCGGGAGGGATCCCCGAGCAGTACTTC.

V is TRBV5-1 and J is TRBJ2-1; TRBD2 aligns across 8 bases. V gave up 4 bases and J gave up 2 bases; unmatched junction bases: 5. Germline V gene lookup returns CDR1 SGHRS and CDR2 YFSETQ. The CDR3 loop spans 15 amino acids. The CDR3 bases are TGCGCCAGCAGCCAACCGGGGGGGACCTACAATGAGCAGTTCTTC. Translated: CASSQPGGTYNEQFF.

This chain's CDR3 is CSALQGAYEKLFF. The CDR3 bases are TGCAGCGCTCTACAGGGGGCTTATGAAAAACTGTTTTTT. The chain has TRBV29-1 and TRBJ1-4; 9 nucleotides match TRBD1. V dropped 7 bases and J dropped 6; count of bases not matched to a gene: 6. The CDR3 sequence is 13 residues long. Per germline, CDR1 SQVTM and CDR2 ANQGSEA. The full variable domain, completed using reference TRBV29-1 and TRBJ1-4, is SAVISQKPSRDICQRGTSLTIQCQVDSQVTMMFWYRQQPGQSLTLIATANQGSEATYESGFVIDKFPISRPNLTFSTLTVSNMSPEDSSIYLCSALQGAYEKLFFGSGTQLSVL.

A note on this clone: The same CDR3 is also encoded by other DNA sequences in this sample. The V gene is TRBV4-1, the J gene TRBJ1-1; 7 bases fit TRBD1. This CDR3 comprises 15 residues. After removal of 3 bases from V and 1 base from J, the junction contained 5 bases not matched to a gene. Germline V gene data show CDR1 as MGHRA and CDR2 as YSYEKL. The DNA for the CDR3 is TGCGCCAGCAGCCAGCCCGGGACAGCGAACACTGAAGCTTTCTTT. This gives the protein CASSQPGTANTEAFF.

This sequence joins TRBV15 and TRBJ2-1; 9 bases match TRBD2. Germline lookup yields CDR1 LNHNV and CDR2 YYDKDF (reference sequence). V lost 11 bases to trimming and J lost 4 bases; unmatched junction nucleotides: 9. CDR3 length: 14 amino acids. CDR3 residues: CAVQTSGLYNEQFF. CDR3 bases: TGTGCCGTCCAGACTAGCGGATTATACAATGAGCAGTTCTTC.

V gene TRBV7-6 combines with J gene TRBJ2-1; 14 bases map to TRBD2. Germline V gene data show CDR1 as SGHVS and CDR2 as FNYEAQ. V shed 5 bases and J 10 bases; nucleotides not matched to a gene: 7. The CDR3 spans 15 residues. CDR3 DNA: TGTGCCAGCAGCCCTGGACTAGCGGGAGGATACGAGCAGTTCTTC. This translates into CASSPGLAGGYEQFF.

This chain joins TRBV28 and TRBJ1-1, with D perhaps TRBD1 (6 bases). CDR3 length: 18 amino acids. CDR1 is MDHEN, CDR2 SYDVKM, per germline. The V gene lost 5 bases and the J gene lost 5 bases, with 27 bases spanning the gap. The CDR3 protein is CASSPGPSGGQGWTEAFF. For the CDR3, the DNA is TGTGCCAGCAGTCCCGGGCCCTCGGGGGGGCAGGGATGGACTGAAGCTTTCTTT.

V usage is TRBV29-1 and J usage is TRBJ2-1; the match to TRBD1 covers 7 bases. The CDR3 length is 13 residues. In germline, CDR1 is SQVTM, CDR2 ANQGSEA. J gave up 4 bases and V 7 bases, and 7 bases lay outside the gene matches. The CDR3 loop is CSAEQGWYNEQFF. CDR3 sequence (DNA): TGCAGCGCGGAACAGGGGTGGTACAATGAGCAGTTCTTC.

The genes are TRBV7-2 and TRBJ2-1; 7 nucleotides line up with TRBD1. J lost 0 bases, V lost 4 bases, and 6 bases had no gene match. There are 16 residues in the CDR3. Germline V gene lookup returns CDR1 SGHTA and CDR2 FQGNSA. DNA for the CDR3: TGTGCCAGCAGCTCGGACAGGCTGAGCTCCTACAATGAGCAGTTCTTC. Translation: CASSSDRLSSYNEQFF.

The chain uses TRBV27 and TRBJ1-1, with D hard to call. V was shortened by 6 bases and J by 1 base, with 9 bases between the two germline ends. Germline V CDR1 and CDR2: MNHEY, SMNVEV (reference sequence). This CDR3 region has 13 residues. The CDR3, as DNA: TGTGCCAGCAGAAGGACTAGGAACACTGAAGCTTTCTTT. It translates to CASRRTRNTEAFF.

CDR3 sequence reads: CASSRTRNSGYGYTF. The CDR3 DNA is TGTGCCAGCAGCCGGACTCGGAACAGTGGCTATGGCTACACCTTC. The chain couples TRBV27 to TRBJ1-2; D gene uncertain. Germline CDR1 is MNHEY and CDR2 is SMNVEV (reference sequence). This CDR3 is 15 amino acids long. V was clipped by 6 bases and J by 4 bases, with 18 bases between them.

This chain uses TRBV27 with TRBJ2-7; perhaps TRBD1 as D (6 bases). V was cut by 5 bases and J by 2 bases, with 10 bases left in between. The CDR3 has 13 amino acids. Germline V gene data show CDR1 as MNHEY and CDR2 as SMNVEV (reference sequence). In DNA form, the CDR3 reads TGTGCCAGCAGTCTACAGGGTCCCTACGAGCAGTACTTC. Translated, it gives CASSLQGPYEQYF.